Listed below are T cell receptor beta chains from one sample, sequenced in a study of shared clonotypes between healthy human individuals. Only in-frame clones appear in the TCRdb table, and some are missing; sequencing was by immunoSEQ multiplex PCR. The sample includes some 2 million clones, over 85% of them seen just once. The sample taken for sequencing was naive CD4+ T cells sorted from blood. The receptors were gathered from a man in his late teens or twenties in good health. The CDR3 runs from the conserved cysteine through the conserved F or W. D genes are given only for firm matches. Not every row has a clone size; where given, it reads once, few, many or a size class.

clone size,V gene,J gene,D gene,CDR3 protein,CDR3 DNA
-,TRBV10-1,TRBJ2-1,TRBD1,CASSDGGQGNNEQFF,TGCGCCAGCAGTGATGGGGGACAGGGAAACAATGAGCAGTTCTTC
-,TRBV18,TRBJ2-7,-,CASSEGAGDYEQYF,TGTGCCAGCTCGGAGGGGGCAGGTGACTACGAGCAGTACTTC
-,TRBV29-1,TRBJ1-2,-,CSVMTGREDGYTF,TGCAGCGTGATGACAGGCCGTGAGGATGGCTACACCTTC
-,TRBV11-2,TRBJ1-4,TRBD1,CASSSQGAGEKLFF,TGTGCCAGCAGCTCACAGGGGGCGGGTGAAAAACTGTTTTTT
-,TRBV4-3,TRBJ1-2,-,CASSLEGGANYGYTF,TGCGCCAGCAGCCTGGAAGGGGGAGCTAACTATGGCTACACCTTC
once,TRBV10-3,TRBJ1-4,-,CAISERGGGEKLFF,TGTGCCATCAGTGAGCGCGGGGGCGGTGAAAAACTGTTTTTT
-,TRBV29-1,TRBJ2-1,-,CAGLGNNEQFF,TGCGCAGGTCTGGGGAACAATGAGCAGTTCTTC
few,TRBV11-2,TRBJ1-2,TRBD1,CASSWTGNGYTF,TGTGCCAGCAGCTGGACAGGGAACGGCTACACCTTC
-,TRBV7-8,TRBJ2-1,-,CASSLTGEQFF,TGTGCCAGCAGCCTGACAGGTGAGCAGTTCTTC
-,TRBV9,TRBJ2-5,-,CASSVGPRNQETQYF,TGTGCCAGCAGCGTAGGCCCCAGGAACCAAGAGACCCAGTACTTC
-,TRBV19,TRBJ1-4,TRBD1,CASSKGQGNEKLFF,TGTGCCAGTAGTAAAGGACAGGGGAATGAAAAACTGTTTTTT
-,TRBV30,TRBJ2-1,TRBD2,CAWNRLAEYNEQFF,TGTGCCTGGAACCGACTAGCGGAATACAATGAGCAGTTCTTC
-,TRBV29-1,TRBJ2-7,-,CSVLVSYEQYF,TGCAGCGTGCTAGTTTCCTACGAGCAGTACTTC
-,TRBV11-2,TRBJ2-6,-,CASSPTPFSGANVLTF,TGTGCCAGCAGCCCAACCCCATTCTCTGGGGCCAACGTCCTGACTTTC
-,TRBV18,TRBJ1-2,-,CASSPEGYGYTF,TGTGCCAGCTCACCAGAAGGCTATGGCTACACCTTC
-,TRBV7-9,TRBJ2-5,-,CASSPPGQETQYF,TGTGCCAGCAGCCCCCCAGGACAAGAGACCCAGTACTTC
once,TRBV20-1,TRBJ2-7,-,CSAGGKGEQYF,TGCAGTGCTGGCGGGAAGGGGGAGCAGTACTTC
-,TRBV7-9,TRBJ1-1,TRBD1,CASSLQGARAEAFF,TGTGCCAGCAGCTTACAGGGGGCAAGGGCTGAAGCTTTCTTT
-,TRBV7-9,TRBJ1-1,-,CASSLQAPGIEAFF,TGTGCCAGCAGCTTGCAAGCCCCAGGGATCGAAGCTTTCTTT
-,TRBV30,TRBJ2-1,TRBD1,CAWSVRTGWDEQFF,TGTGCCTGGAGTGTGAGGACAGGGTGGGATGAGCAGTTCTTC
once,TRBV25-1,TRBJ2-7,-,CATSGQGRYEQYF,TGTGCCACCTCCGGGCAGGGTCGTTACGAGCAGTACTTC